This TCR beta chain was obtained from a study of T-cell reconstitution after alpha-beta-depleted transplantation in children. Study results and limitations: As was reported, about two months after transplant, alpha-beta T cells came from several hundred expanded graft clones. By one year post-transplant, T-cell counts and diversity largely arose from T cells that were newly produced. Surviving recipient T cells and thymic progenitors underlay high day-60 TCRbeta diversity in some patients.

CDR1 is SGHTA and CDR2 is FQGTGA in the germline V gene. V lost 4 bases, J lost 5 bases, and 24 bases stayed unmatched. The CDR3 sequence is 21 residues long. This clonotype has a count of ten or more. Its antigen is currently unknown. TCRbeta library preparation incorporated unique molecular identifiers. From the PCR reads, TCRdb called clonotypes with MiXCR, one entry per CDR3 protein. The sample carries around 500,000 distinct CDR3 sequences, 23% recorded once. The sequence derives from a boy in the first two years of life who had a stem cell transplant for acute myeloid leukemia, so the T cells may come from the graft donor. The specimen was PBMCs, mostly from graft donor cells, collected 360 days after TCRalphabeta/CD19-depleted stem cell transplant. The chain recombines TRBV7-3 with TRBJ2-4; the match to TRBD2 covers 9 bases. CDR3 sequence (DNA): TGTGCCAGCAGCTCTGCTTGGGGGCTAGCGGGGAGTGTCCTTGGGGAAAACATTCAGTACTTC. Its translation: CASSSAWGLAGSVLGENIQYF.